The source of this T cell receptor beta chain is a study of shared clonotypes between healthy human individuals. Some clones are missing from TCRdb's copy, which holds only in-frame ones; the method was immunoSEQ multiplex PCR. The sample contains about 510,000 clones, 60% to 85% of which appear only once. The CDR3 spans 13 residues. Germline V gene sequence: CDR1 SNHLY, CDR2 FYNNEI. This clone was counted a single time. The junction shows a germline mismatch at one end, possibly a read error. When samples were unsorted, about 90 million PBMCs were used for genomic DNA. V usage is TRBV2 and J usage is TRBJ1-5, with no clear D. The TCR was taken from a woman aged 35 to 49 in good health. Some clones in this sample may be carry-over from other donors' samples. The sequencing input was PBMCs. CDR3 coding DNA: TGTGCCAACAGTTCATATAGCAATCAGCCCCAGCATTTT. Its translation is CANSSYSNQPQHF. The entire variable domain, with the rest obtained from reference TRBV2 and TRBJ1-5, is as follows: EPEVTQTPSHQVTQMGQEVILRCVPISNHLYFYWYRQILGQKVEFLVSFYNNEISEKSEIFDDQFSVERPDGSNFTLKIRSTKLEDSAMYFCANSSYSNQPQHFGDGTRLSIL.